The rows below give T cell receptor beta chains drawn from one sample of a study of blood T cell repertoires in COVID-19. Sequencing was performed with immunoSEQ multiplex PCR; in TCRdb, only in-frame clones are kept and a portion is missing. The sample has under 550,000 clones; 70% to 90% are singletons. The sequencing input was peripheral blood. These receptors were taken from a man aged 18 to 35 with COVID-19, enrolled during active disease. Both conserved end residues are part of each CDR3. A D gene is named only where the DNA matches it firmly. For some rows the clone size is stated as once, few or many, or as a class when expanded; others skip it.

>NA|TRBJ2-3|TRBV18|TRBD2
CASSPQLAGGPGDTQYF
TGTGCCAGCTCACCACAACTAGCGGGAGGGCCAGGGGATACGCAGTATTTT
>NA|TRBJ2-5|TRBV6-2/TRBV6-3|TRBD2
CASSYRGLAYGETQYF
TGTGCCAGCAGTTATAGGGGACTAGCGTACGGTGAGACCCAGTACTTC
>NA|TRBJ2-1|TRBV11-3|NA
CASSPTSRPSYNEQFF
TGTGCCAGCAGCCCAACTAGCAGGCCCTCCTACAATGAGCAGTTCTTC
>NA|TRBJ2-6|TRBV27|NA
CASSPSISAGANVLTF
TGTGCCAGCAGTCCCTCTATTAGCGCTGGGGCCAACGTCCTGACTTTC
>few|TRBJ1-5|TRBV28|NA
CASSSGGDNQPQHF
TGTGCCAGCAGTTCGGGAGGGGACAATCAGCCCCAGCATTTT
>NA|TRBJ2-7|TRBV6-6|TRBD2
CASSYQTSGGPYEQYF
TGTGCCAGCAGTTACCAGACTAGCGGGGGACCCTACGAGCAGTACTTC
>NA|TRBJ2-2|TRBV5-6|NA
CASSLAAEPVNTGELFF
TGTGCCAGCAGCTTAGCCGCGGAGCCCGTAAACACCGGGGAGCTGTTTTTT
>NA|TRBJ1-1|TRBV6-5|NA
CASGQKSSWAFF
TGTGCCAGCGGGCAAAAGTCATCCTGGGCTTTCTTT
>NA|TRBJ2-2|TRBV10-1|NA
CASSPGIPDTGELFF
TGCGCCAGCAGTCCCGGGATACCGGATACCGGGGAGCTGTTTTTT
>NA|TRBJ2-5|TRBV13|NA
CASSLAGSLQETQYF
TGTGCCAGCAGCTTGGCGGGGAGCCTCCAAGAGACCCAGTACTTC
>NA|TRBJ2-7|TRBV9|NA
CASSVAPQNIYEQYF
TGTGCCAGCAGCGTAGCGCCCCAGAACATCTACGAGCAGTACTTC
>NA|TRBJ2-7|TRBV9|NA
CASSPDGSRSSYEQYF
TGTGCCAGCAGCCCTGATGGGTCCCGGAGCTCCTACGAGCAGTACTTC
>NA|TRBJ2-1|TRBV6-5|TRBD2
CASSPGLAEYNEQFF
TGTGCCAGCAGTCCCGGACTAGCGGAATACAATGAGCAGTTCTTC
>NA|TRBJ1-1|TRBV20-1|NA
CRADRNTEAFF
TGCAGGGCCGACAGGAACACTGAAGCTTTCTTT
>NA|TRBJ2-3|TRBV19|NA
CARTSRGKDTQYF
TGTGCCAGAACAAGTCGGGGGAAAGATACGCAGTATTTT
>NA|TRBJ2-7|TRBV5-4|TRBD2
CASSQTSGRSSEQYF
TGTGCCAGCAGCCAGACTAGCGGGAGATCATCCGAGCAGTACTTC
>NA|TRBJ2-2|TRBV5-1|TRBD2
CASSLTSGSSGELFF
TGCGCCAGCAGCTTGACTAGCGGGAGCTCCGGGGAGCTGTTTTTT
>NA|TRBJ2-3|TRBV28|TRBD2
CASSFGTSSADTQYF
TGTGCCAGCAGTTTCGGGACTAGCAGCGCAGATACGCAGTATTTT
>NA|TRBJ2-1|TRBV15|NA
CATTLDSYNEQFF
TGTGCCACCACCCTAGACAGCTACAATGAGCAGTTCTTC
>NA|TRBJ2-1|TRBV7-9|TRBD1
CASSNRDRGYEQFF
TGTGCCAGCAGTAACCGGGACAGGGGATATGAGCAGTTCTTC
>NA|TRBJ1-5|TRBV5-1|NA
CASSLEQEGQPQHF
TGCGCCAGCAGCTTGGAACAGGAGGGTCAGCCCCAGCATTTT
>NA|TRBJ1-2|TRBV7-8|NA
CASSFWGGNYGYTF
TGTGCCAGCAGCTTTTGGGGGGGTAACTATGGCTACACCTTC